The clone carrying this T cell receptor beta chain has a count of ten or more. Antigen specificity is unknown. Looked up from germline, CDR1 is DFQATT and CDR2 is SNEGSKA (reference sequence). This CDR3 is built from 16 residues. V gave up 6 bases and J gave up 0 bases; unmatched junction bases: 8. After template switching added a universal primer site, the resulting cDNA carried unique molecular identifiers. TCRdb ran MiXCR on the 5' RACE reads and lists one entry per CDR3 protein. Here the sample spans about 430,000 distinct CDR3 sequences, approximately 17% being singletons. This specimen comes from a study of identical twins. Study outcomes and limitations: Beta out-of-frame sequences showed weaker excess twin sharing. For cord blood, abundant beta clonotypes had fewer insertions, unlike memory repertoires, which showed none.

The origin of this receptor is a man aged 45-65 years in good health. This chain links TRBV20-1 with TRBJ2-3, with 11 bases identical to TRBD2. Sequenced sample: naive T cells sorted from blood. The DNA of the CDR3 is TGCAGTGCCCCGGGACTAGCGGATTTTAGCACAGATACGCAGTATTTT. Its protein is CSAPGLADFSTDTQYF.